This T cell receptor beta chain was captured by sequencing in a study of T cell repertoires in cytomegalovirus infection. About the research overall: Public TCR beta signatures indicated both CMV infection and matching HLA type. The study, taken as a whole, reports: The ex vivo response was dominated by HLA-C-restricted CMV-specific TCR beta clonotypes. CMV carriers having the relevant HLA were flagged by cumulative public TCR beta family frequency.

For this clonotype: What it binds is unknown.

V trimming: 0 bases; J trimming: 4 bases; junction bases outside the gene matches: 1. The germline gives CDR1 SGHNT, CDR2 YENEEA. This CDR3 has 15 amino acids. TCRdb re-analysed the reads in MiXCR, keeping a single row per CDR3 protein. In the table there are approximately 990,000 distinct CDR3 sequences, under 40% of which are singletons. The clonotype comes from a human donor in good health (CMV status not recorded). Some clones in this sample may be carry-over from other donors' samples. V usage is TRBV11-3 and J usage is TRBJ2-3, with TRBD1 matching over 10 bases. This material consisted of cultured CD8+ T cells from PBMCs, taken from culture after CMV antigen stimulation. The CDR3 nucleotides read TGTGCCAGCAGCTTAGAAGGACAGGGGGCAGATACGCAGTATTTT. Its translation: CASSLEGQGADTQYF.